This is a list of T cell receptor beta chains from one sample in a study of identifying expanded T cells in peripheral blood. Using immunoSEQ multiplex PCR, the repertoire was profiled, and TCRdb retains in-frame clones only, with some absent. The repertoire includes about 86,000 clones, 88% of them detected once, and about 6% sits in the top ten. The sequenced sample consisted of blood. All receptors derive from a person aged 18 to 75 in good health. The CDR3 runs from the conserved cysteine through the conserved F or W. The D gene is left open where the match is weak. The size field is filled for only some rows; it gives once, few, many or a size class.

d_gene,abundance,v_gene,j_gene,CDR3aa,CDR3nt
TRBD1,NA,TRBV7-9,TRBJ1-2,CASSQTGNDGYTF,TGTGCCAGCAGCCAGACAGGGAACGATGGCTACACCTTC
NA,NA,TRBV9,TRBJ1-1,CASSVGRVTEAFF,TGTGCCAGCAGCGTAGGCAGGGTAACTGAAGCTTTCTTT
TRBD1,NA,TRBV7-9,TRBJ1-6,CASSFQDRDNSPLHF,TGTGCCAGCAGCTTCCAGGACAGGGATAATTCACCCCTCCACTTT
TRBD1,NA,TRBV6-1,TRBJ1-5,CASSPGQGNNQPQHF,TGTGCCAGCAGTCCAGGACAGGGGAACAATCAGCCCCAGCATTTT
NA,NA,TRBV2,TRBJ2-6,CASKEFDQGSTGANVLTF,TGTGCCAGCAAGGAGTTCGATCAAGGGAGCACTGGGGCCAACGTCCTGACTTTC
NA,once,TRBV5-1,TRBJ1-1,CASSPGGADTEAFF,TGCGCCAGCAGCCCCGGGGGGGCGGACACTGAAGCTTTCTTT
TRBD1,NA,TRBV5-1,TRBJ2-2,CASSLATAGGYTGELFF,TGCGCCAGCAGCTTGGCCACGGCAGGGGGATACACCGGGGAGCTGTTTTTT
NA,NA,TRBV5-1,TRBJ2-3,CASSVRVGGTDTQYF,TGCGCCAGCAGCGTCCGGGTCGGGGGCACAGATACGCAGTATTTT
TRBD2,NA,TRBV7-9,TRBJ2-3,CASSLAPASGIDTQYF,TGTGCCAGCAGCTTAGCGCCAGCTAGCGGGATTGATACGCAGTATTTT
NA,NA,TRBV27,TRBJ1-4,CASSLHLDAGKGGGDGKLFF,TGTGCCAGCAGTTTACACTTGGACGCCGGAAAAGGGGGGGGTGACGGTAAACTGTTTTTT
NA,NA,TRBV14,TRBJ1-1,CASSQASGEGTEAFF,TGTGCCAGCAGCCAAGCCTCGGGGGAGGGCACTGAAGCTTTCTTT
TRBD1,NA,TRBV14,TRBJ2-7,CASSPGTGVYYEQYF,TGTGCCAGCAGCCCCGGGACAGGAGTCTACTACGAGCAGTACTTC
NA,NA,TRBV5-6,TRBJ1-1,CASSRRRSLANTEAFF,TGTGCCAGCAGCCGTCGGAGGTCCCTAGCCAACACTGAAGCTTTCTTT
NA,NA,TRBV19,TRBJ1-5,CASSFNGGSSNQPQHF,TGTGCCAGTAGTTTCAACGGGGGTAGTAGCAATCAGCCCCAGCATTTT
NA,NA,TRBV12-5,TRBJ2-3,CASGLAYKGESTDTQYF,TGTGCTAGTGGTTTGGCCTATAAGGGGGAGAGCACAGATACGCAGTATTTT
NA,NA,TRBV9,TRBJ2-2,CASSVAWDTGELFF,TGTGCCAGCAGCGTAGCATGGGACACCGGGGAGCTGTTTTTT
NA,NA,TRBV11-3,TRBJ2-1,CASSLDQTGGQFF,TGTGCCAGCAGCTTAGATCAGACGGGCGGGCAGTTCTTC
TRBD2,NA,TRBV7-8,TRBJ2-7,CASSYLAGTNYEQYF,TGTGCCAGCAGCTACCTAGCGGGGACAAACTACGAGCAGTACTTC
TRBD1,NA,TRBV6-5,TRBJ1-2,CASRSIGGTGVGYTF,TGTGCCAGCAGATCCATAGGAGGGACAGGGGTAGGCTACACCTTC
NA,NA,TRBV19,TRBJ1-5,CASRTTGTFQGNQPQHF,TGTGCCAGTAGGACGACGGGGACTTTCCAAGGCAATCAGCCCCAGCATTTT
NA,once,TRBV9,TRBJ2-2,CASSVAGGSGELFF,TGTGCCAGCAGCGTAGCGGGGGGCTCCGGGGAGCTGTTTTTT
TRBD1,NA,TRBV6-1,TRBJ1-4,CASRTDRTNEKLFF,TGTGCCAGCAGGACGGACAGGACTAATGAAAAACTGTTTTTT
NA,NA,TRBV6-1,TRBJ1-1,CASSEVASLMWINTEAFF,TGTGCCAGCAGTGAAGTCGCATCCTTAATGTGGATCAACACTGAAGCTTTCTTT
NA,once,TRBV5-4,TRBJ2-7,CASSPWTGYEQYF,TGTGCCAGCAGCCCCTGGACTGGTTACGAGCAGTACTTC
NA,NA,TRBV5-1,TRBJ1-6,CASRQGEDSPLHF,TGCGCCAGCAGGCAGGGAGAGGATTCACCCCTCCACTTT
TRBD2,NA,TRBV19,TRBJ2-1,CASTLPGLAWKQFF,TGTGCCAGTACCTTACCGGGACTAGCGTGGAAGCAGTTCTTC
NA,NA,TRBV11-3,TRBJ2-1,CASSSDSVNEQFF,TGTGCCAGCAGCTCTGATTCGGTCAATGAGCAGTTCTTC
NA,NA,TRBV6-5,TRBJ1-1,CASSYSYRINTEAFF,TGTGCCAGCAGTTACTCGTACCGGATTAACACTGAAGCTTTCTTT
NA,NA,TRBV4-3,TRBJ2-7,CASSQGSGREQYF,TGCGCCAGCAGCCAAGGTTCAGGGCGCGAGCAGTACTTC
TRBD1,NA,TRBV6-1,TRBJ1-2,CASSGGDRVNGYTF,TGTGCCAGCAGCGGTGGAGACAGGGTTAATGGCTACACCTTC
NA,NA,TRBV11-2,TRBJ1-1,CASSLGVLNTEAFF,TGTGCCAGCAGCTTAGGGGTCTTGAACACTGAAGCTTTCTTT
NA,NA,TRBV6-1,TRBJ1-5,CASSEAGYNQPQHF,TGTGCCAGCAGTGAAGCCGGCTACAATCAGCCCCAGCATTTT
NA,once,TRBV2,TRBJ2-7,CASSVRTLMGEQYF,TGTGCCAGCAGTGTCAGGACCCTAATGGGGGAGCAGTACTTC
NA,once,TRBV7-9,TRBJ2-7,CASSLTGANYEQYF,TGTGCCAGCAGCCTGACAGGAGCGAACTACGAGCAGTACTTC
NA,NA,TRBV27,TRBJ2-1,CASSSGLAAYNEQFF,TGTGCCAGCAGTTCAGGCTTAGCGGCCTACAATGAGCAGTTCTTC
NA,NA,TRBV11-2,TRBJ2-7,CASSPKDSTYEQYF,TGTGCCAGCAGCCCGAAGGACAGTACCTACGAGCAGTACTTC
NA,NA,TRBV14,TRBJ1-6,CASSQVRVAAGRLHF,TGTGCCAGCAGCCAAGTGAGGGTGGCAGCTGGACGCCTCCACTTT
TRBD1,NA,TRBV13,TRBJ1-2,CASSLRTGANNYGYTF,TGTGCCAGCAGCTTAAGGACAGGGGCGAATAACTATGGCTACACCTTC
NA,NA,TRBV6-5,TRBJ1-2,CASSYSNPWNYGYTF,TGTGCCAGCAGTTACTCGAACCCGTGGAACTATGGCTACACCTTC
NA,NA,TRBV29-1,TRBJ2-5,CSVLAQYF,TGCAGCGTACTTGCCCAGTACTTC
TRBD1,NA,TRBV4-3,TRBJ1-4,CASSQVPGQGTTNEKLFF,TGCGCCAGCAGCCAGGTTCCGGGACAGGGGACAACTAATGAAAAACTGTTTTTT
NA,NA,TRBV11-3,TRBJ2-3,CASRETSSDTQYF,TGTGCCAGCAGGGAAACTAGTTCAGATACGCAGTATTTT
TRBD1,NA,TRBV6-5,TRBJ1-1,CASRRDSLNTEAFF,TGTGCCAGCAGACGGGACAGTCTGAACACTGAAGCTTTCTTT
TRBD1,NA,TRBV7-2,TRBJ1-2,CASSPWTGKGNGYTF,TGTGCCAGCAGCCCTTGGACAGGGAAGGGGAATGGCTACACCTTC
NA,few,TRBV9,TRBJ2-5,CASSVEQGAGTQYF,TGTGCCAGCAGCGTAGAGCAGGGAGCAGGTACCCAGTACTTC
TRBD1,NA,TRBV15,TRBJ1-5,CATSRDRSGTGTNQPQHF,TGTGCCACCAGCAGAGATAGAAGCGGGACAGGAACAAATCAGCCCCAGCATTTT
TRBD1,few,TRBV29-1,TRBJ1-1,CSVPLTGTDEAFF,TGCAGCGTCCCGTTAACCGGGACAGATGAAGCTTTCTTT
NA,NA,TRBV9,TRBJ1-5,CASSVEGHNQPQHF,TGTGCCAGCAGCGTGGAGGGACATAATCAGCCCCAGCATTTT
NA,once,TRBV30,TRBJ2-1,CAWSVRSFNEQFF,TGTGCCTGGAGTGTAAGGTCTTTCAATGAGCAGTTCTTC
NA,once,TRBV6-5,TRBJ1-2,CASRLPGASGYTF,TGTGCCAGCAGGCTCCCGGGGGCTTCTGGCTACACCTTC